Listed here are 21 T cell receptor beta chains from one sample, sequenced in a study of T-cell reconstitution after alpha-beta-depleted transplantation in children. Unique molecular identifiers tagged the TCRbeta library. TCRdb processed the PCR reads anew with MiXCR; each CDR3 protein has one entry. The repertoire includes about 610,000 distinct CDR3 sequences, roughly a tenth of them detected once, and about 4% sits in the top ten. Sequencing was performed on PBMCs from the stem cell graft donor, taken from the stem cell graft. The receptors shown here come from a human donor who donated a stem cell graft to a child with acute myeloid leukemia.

CDR3 in DNA: TGTGCCAGCAGCCAAACCCGAGCGGGAGCGGCAGATACGCAGTATTTT. Amino acids: CASSQTRAGAADTQYF. The chain combines TRBV11-2 with TRBJ2-3, with 8 nucleotides matching TRBD2. The length of the CDR3 is 16 residues. J gave up 4 bases and V 5 bases, and 11 bases lay outside the gene matches. The germline CDR1 and CDR2 sequences are SGHAT and FQNNGV.

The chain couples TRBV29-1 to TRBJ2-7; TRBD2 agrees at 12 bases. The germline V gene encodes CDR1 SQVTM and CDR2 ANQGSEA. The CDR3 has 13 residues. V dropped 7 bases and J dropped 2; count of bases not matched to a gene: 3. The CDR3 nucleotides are TGCAGCGCTGGACTAGCGGGAACCTACGAGCAGTACTTC. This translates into CSAGLAGTYEQYF.

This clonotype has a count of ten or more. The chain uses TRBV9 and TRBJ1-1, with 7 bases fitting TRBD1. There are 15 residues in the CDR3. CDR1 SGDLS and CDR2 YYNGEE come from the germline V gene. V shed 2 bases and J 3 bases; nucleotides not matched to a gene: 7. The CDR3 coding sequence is TGTGCCAGCAGCGTCTTGACAGGGATGGACACTGAAGCTTTCTTT. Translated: CASSVLTGMDTEAFF. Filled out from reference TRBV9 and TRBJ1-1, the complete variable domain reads DSGVTQTPKHLITATGQRVTLRCSPRSGDLSVYWYQQSLDQGLQFLIQYYNGEERAKGNILERFSAQQFPDLHSELNLSSLELGDSALYFCASSVLTGMDTEAFFGQGTRLTVV.

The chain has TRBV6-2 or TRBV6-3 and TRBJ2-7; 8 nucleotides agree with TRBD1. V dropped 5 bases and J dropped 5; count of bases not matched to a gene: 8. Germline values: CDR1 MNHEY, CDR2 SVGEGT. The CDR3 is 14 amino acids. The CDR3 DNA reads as TGTGCCAGCAGTCCTGCCGGGACAGGTAACGAGCAGTACTTC. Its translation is CASSPAGTGNEQYF.

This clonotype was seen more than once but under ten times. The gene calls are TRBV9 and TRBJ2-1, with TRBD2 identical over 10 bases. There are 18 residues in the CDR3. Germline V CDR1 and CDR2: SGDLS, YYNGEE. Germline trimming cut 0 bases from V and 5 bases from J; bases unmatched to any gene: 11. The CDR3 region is CASSVEVSGRARDNEQFF. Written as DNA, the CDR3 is TGTGCCAGCAGCGTAGAAGTAAGCGGGAGGGCCCGCGACAATGAGCAGTTCTTC.

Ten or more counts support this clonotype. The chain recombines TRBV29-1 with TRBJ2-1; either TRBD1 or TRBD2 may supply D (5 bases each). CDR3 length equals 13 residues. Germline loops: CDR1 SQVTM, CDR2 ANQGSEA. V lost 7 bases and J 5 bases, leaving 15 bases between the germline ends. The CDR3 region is CSGRGVENNEQFF. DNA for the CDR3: TGCAGCGGGCGAGGGGTCGAGAACAATGAGCAGTTCTTC.

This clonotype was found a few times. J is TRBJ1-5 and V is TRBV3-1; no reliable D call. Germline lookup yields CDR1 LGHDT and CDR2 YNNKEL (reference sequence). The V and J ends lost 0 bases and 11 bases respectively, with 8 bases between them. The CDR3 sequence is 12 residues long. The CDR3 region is CASSQEGRSQHF. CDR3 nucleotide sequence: TGTGCCAGCAGCCAAGAGGGTCGGTCCCAGCATTTT. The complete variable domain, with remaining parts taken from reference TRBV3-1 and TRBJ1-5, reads DTAVSQTPKYLVTQMGNDKSIKCEQNLGHDTMYWYKQDSKKFLKIMFSYNNKELIINETVPNRFSPKSPDKAHLNLHINSLELGDSAVYFCASSQEGRSQHFGDGTRLSIL.

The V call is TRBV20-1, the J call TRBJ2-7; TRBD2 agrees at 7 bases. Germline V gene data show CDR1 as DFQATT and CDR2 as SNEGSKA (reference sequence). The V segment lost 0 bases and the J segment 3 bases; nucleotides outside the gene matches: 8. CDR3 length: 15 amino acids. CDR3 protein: CSARDQIAGLYEQYF. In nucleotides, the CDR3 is TGCAGTGCTAGAGATCAAATAGCGGGCCTCTACGAGCAGTACTTC.

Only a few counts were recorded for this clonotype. The CDR3 bases are TGCGCCAGCAGCCAAGATCACTCCGGGACAGTGAACACCGGGGAGCTGTTTTTT. It translates to CASSQDHSGTVNTGELFF. This chain links TRBV4-3 with TRBJ2-2, with 7 nucleotides matching TRBD1. Trimming took 0 bases from V and 1 from J; bases not matched to a gene: 8. This CDR3 comprises 18 residues. The germline gives CDR1 LGHNA, CDR2 YSLEER.

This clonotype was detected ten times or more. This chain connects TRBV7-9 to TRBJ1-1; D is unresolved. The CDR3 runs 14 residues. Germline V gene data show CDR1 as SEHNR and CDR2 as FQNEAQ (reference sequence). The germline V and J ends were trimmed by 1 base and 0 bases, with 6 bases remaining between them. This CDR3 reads CASSLGRLNTEAFF. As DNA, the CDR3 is TGTGCCAGCAGCTTAGGCCGTCTGAACACTGAAGCTTTCTTT.

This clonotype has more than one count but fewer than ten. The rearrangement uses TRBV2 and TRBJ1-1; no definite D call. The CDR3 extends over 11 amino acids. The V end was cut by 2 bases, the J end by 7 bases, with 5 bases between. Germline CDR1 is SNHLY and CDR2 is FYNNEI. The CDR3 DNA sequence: TGTGCCAGCAGTGAACGCCTTGAAGCTTTCTTT. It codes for CASSERLEAFF.

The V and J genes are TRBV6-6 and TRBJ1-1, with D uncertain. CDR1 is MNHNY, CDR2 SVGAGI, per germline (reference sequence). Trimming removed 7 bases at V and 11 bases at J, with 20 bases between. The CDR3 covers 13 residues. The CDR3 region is CASTQWGEDGAFF. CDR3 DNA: TGTGCCAGCACCCAGTGGGGTGAGGATGGGGCTTTCTTT.

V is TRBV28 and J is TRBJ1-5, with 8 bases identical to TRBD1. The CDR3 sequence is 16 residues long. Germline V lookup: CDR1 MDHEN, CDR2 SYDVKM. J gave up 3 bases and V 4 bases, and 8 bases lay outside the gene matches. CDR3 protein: CASSWWTGIINQPQHF. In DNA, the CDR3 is TGTGCCAGCAGTTGGTGGACAGGGATTATCAATCAGCCCCAGCATTTT.

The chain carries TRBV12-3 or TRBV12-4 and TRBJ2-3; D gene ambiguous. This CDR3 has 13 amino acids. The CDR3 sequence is CAVGPPLNHTQYF. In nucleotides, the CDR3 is TGTGCGGTAGGGCCCCCCCTCAACCATACGCAGTATTTT.

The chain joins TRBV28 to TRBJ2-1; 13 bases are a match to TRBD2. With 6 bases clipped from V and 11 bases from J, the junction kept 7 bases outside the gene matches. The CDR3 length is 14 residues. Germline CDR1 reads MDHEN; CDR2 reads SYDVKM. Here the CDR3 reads CASRRGLAGVQQFF. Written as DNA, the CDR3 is TGTGCCAGCAGACGCGGACTAGCGGGAGTCCAGCAGTTCTTC.

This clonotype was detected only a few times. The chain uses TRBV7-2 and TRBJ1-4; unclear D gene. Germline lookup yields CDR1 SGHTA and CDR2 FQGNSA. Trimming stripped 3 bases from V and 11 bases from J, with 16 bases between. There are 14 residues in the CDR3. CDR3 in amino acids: CASSLARVDKKLFF. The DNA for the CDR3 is TGTGCCAGCAGCTTGGCTCGAGTAGATAAGAAACTGTTTTTT.

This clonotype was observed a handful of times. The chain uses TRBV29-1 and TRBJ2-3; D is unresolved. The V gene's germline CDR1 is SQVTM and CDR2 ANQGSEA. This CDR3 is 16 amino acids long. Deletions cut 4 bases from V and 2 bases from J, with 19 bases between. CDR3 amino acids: CSVGLGRAYSTDTQYF. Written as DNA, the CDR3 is TGCAGCGTTGGCCTCGGCCGAGCGTATTCCACAGATACGCAGTATTTT.

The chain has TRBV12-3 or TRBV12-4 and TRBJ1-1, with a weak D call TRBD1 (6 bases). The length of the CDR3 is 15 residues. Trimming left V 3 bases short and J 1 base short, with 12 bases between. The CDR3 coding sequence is TGTGCCAGCAGTTTTCCGGACAGACCGAACACTGAAGCTTTCTTT. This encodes CASSFPDRPNTEAFF.

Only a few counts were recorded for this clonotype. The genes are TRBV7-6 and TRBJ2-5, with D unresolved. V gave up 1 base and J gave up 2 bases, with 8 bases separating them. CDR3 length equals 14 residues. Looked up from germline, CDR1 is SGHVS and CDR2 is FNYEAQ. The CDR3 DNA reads TGTGCCAGCAGCTTAGAGGCTCGTCAAGAGACCCAGTACTTC. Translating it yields CASSLEARQETQYF.

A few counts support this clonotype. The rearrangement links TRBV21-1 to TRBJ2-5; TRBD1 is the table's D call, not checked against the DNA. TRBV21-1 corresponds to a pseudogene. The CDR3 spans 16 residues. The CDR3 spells CASSKDFRPQQETQYF. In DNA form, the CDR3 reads TGTGCCAGCAGCAAAGATTTCAGGCCCCAACAAGAGACCCAGTACTTC.

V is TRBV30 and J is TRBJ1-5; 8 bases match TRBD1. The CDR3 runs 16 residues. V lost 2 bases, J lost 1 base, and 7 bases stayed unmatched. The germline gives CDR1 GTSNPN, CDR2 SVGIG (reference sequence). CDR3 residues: CAWSPGGAASNQPQHF. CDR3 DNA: TGTGCCTGGAGTCCAGGGGGCGCGGCAAGCAATCAGCCCCAGCATTTT. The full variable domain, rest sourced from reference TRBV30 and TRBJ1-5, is SQTIHQWPATLVQPVGSPLSLECTVEGTSNPNLYWYRQAAGRGLQLLFYSVGIGQISSEVPQNLSASRPQDRQFILSSKKLLLSDSGFYLCAWSPGGAASNQPQHFGDGTRLSIL.